Given below is one T cell receptor beta chain in context. As yet, its antigen is unknown. These data are taken from a study of T-cell memory formation after mild COVID-19. The overall study: For the most part, TCR clusters were specific to one donor.

Study-wide points: What remained unconfirmed was the SARS-CoV-2 specificity of second-wave clones peaking on day 37. Chiefly within CM and EM were the contracting CD4+ clones; CD8+ ones were within EMRA.

The TCR alpha and TCR beta cDNA libraries, bearing sample barcodes and UMIs, were generated by 5'RACE using constant-segment primers. TCRdb re-called the 5' RACE reads through MiXCR, storing one row per CDR3 protein. The table lists about 250,000 distinct CDR3 sequences, approximately 15% of them singletons. Sequencing was done on a sample of PBMCs or a T cell subset sorted from them (not recorded which). This receptor was identified in an adult woman who had mild COVID-19 (a few samples of this study predate the infection). Cell type and time point are not known.

In DNA form, the CDR3 reads TGCGCCAGCAGCTTTACGGGAGCAGGGAGCACAGATACGCAGTATTTT. Residues: CASSFTGAGSTDTQYF. The chain links TRBV5-1 to TRBJ2-3, with D perhaps TRBD2 (6 bases). Germline-derived CDR1 and CDR2 are SGHRS and YFSETQ. With 2 bases removed from V and 0 bases from J, the gap between germline ends came to 13 bases. The length of the CDR3 is 16 residues. The full variable domain, in which reference TRBV5-1 and TRBJ2-3 provide the parts outside the CDR3, is KAGVTQTPRYLIKTRGQQVTLSCSPISGHRSVSWYQQTPGQGLQFLFEYFSETQRNKGNFPGRFSGRQFSNSRSEMNVSTLELGDSALYLCASSFTGAGSTDTQYFGPGTRLTVL.